Listed below are T cell receptor beta chains from one sample, sequenced in a study of shared clonotypes between healthy human individuals. Profiled with immunoSEQ multiplex PCR; TCRdb holds only in-frame clones, not every one. Of over 2 million clones detected, just under 95% appear once; the ten largest clones hold 0.37%. Material for sequencing was naive CD4+ T cells from PBMCs. The receptors here all came from a man aged 18-30 years in good health. Some clones in this sample may be carry-over from other donors' samples. CDR3s include the opening cysteine and the closing phenylalanine or tryptophan.

v_gene,j_gene,CDR3aa
TRBV7-2,TRBJ1-2,CASSYGRFSAGGYTF
TRBV5-6,TRBJ1-6,CASSWALNSPLHF
TRBV27,TRBJ1-2,CASSFLGGGYTF
TRBV7-3,TRBJ1-5,CASSFGGNQPQHF
TRBV7-8,TRBJ2-7,CASSLRGASGRLPYEQYF
TRBV7-9,TRBJ2-7,CASSRTTTGWGVSSYEQYF
TRBV2,TRBJ1-2,CASSDLVAGVYTF
TRBV27,TRBJ2-7,CASARWGSVYEQYF
TRBV7-4,TRBJ2-5,CASSFHTLQETQYF
TRBV7-9,TRBJ2-1,CASSLSSGTYNEQFF
TRBV5-1,TRBJ2-1,CASSLAVDSQANEQFF
TRBV11-2,TRBJ2-7,CASSYLGSYEQYF
TRBV7-9,TRBJ2-1,CASSSDEQFF
TRBV7-2,TRBJ1-2,CASSLSGTGHYGYTF
TRBV18,TRBJ1-1,CASSRTGEAFF
TRBV6-5,TRBJ1-3,CASSLHRTIYF
TRBV12-2,TRBJ2-3,CASHLAGGPPDTQYF
TRBV4-3,TRBJ2-6,CASSQDPPQQGRNFGANVLTF
TRBV28,TRBJ1-4,CASRGPLGEKLFF
TRBV5-6,TRBJ2-7,CASSLPGAPYEQYF
TRBV6-5,TRBJ2-4,CASSNTGTKNIQYF
TRBV15,TRBJ2-7,CATRPSGTSGAGEQYF
TRBV6-6,TRBJ2-1,CASLSTRGEYNEQFF
TRBV7-2,TRBJ2-1,CASSLQNGFEQFF
TRBV7-2,TRBJ1-1,CASSLVRTEAFF
TRBV20-1,TRBJ2-1,CRGGRGNEQFF
TRBV10-3,TRBJ2-2,CASLGPSNTGELFF
TRBV4-1,TRBJ1-1,CASSQTGKGGETEAFF
TRBV30,TRBJ2-1,CAWRRLVAQTQGYPYNEQFF
TRBV9,TRBJ2-2,CASSDQYGLAGGAGELFF
TRBV5-1,TRBJ2-6,CASSLGASGANVLTF
TRBV11-2,TRBJ2-1,CASSPRTSGSNEQFF
TRBV5-5,TRBJ2-7,CASRVDRDRSYEQYF
TRBV30,TRBJ2-1,CAWSVTGGAAEQFF
TRBV4-1,TRBJ1-1,CASSQGDRGRDEAFF
TRBV7-2,TRBJ1-1,CASSSELAVGNTEAFF
TRBV27,TRBJ2-2,CASRPWGRGNTGELFF
TRBV11-2,TRBJ2-5,CASSLAPAGRGQETQYF
TRBV18,TRBJ2-5,CASSPGLKETQYF
TRBV4-2,TRBJ1-2,CASSQQLDRGGYTF
TRBV29-1,TRBJ2-2,CSGQGNTGELFF
TRBV9,TRBJ2-6,CASRGTAGKAGANVLTF
TRBV18,TRBJ1-3,CASSPGSRDLSGNTIYF
TRBV5-1,TRBJ2-7,CASSLFDGTGGQYF
TRBV7-2,TRBJ2-3,CASSRSGLAGGSTDTQYF
TRBV5-4,TRBJ1-2,CASSLEYPRSNYGYTF